This T cell receptor beta chain was sequenced during a study of shared clonotypes between healthy human individuals. Study-level results: Some naive CD4 clonotypes, 5% to 5.5%, turned up in common across four donors.

Both subsets, CD45RA+ naive and CD45RA-negative memory, were split from the CD4+ cells. CDR1 and CDR2 (germline): PRHDT, FYEKMQ (reference sequence). Trimming took 2 bases from V and 2 from J, leaving 13 bases between them. The CDR3 contains 15 residues. A remark on this clone: Its matching antigen is unknown.

Sequencing used immunoSEQ multiplex PCR; TCRdb keeps in-frame clones, though not all of them. The repertoire holds around 1.1 million clones, with approximately 75% as singletons. The clonotype comes from a man aged 18 to 35 in good health. Some clones in this sample may be carry-over from other donors' samples. The rearrangement links TRBV13 to TRBJ2-7; a weak D match, TRBD1 (6 bases). The sequenced sample was memory CD4+ T cells from PBMCs. Described subset: CD45RA-negative fraction. The CDR3 reads CASSLSRGKPYEQYF. The CDR3 DNA sequence: TGTGCCAGCAGCTTAAGCAGGGGAAAACCCTACGAGCAGTACTTC.